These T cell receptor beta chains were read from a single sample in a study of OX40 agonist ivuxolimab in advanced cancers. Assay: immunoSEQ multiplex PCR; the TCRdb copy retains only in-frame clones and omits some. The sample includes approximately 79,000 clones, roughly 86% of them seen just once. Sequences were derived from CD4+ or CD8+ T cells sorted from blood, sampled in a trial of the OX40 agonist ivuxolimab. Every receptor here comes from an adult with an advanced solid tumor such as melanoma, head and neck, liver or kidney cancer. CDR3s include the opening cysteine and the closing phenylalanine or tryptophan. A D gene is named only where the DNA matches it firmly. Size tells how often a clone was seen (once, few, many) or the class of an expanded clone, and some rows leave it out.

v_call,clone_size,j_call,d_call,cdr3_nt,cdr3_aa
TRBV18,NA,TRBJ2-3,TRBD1,TGTGCCAGCCAAAGACAGGGGGCCGGAAACACAGATACGCAGTATTTT,CASQRQGAGNTDTQYF
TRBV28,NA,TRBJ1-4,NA,TGTGCCAGCAGTTTATATCCAGGGGTTTCAACTAATGAAAAACTGTTTTTT,CASSLYPGVSTNEKLFF
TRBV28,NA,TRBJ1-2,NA,TGTGCCAGCAGTTTAGGCTCCAAGGGCGGCTACACCTTC,CASSLGSKGGYTF
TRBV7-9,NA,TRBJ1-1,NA,TGTGCCAGCAGCTTAGATCGGGCGCGTGAAGCTTTCTTT,CASSLDRAREAFF
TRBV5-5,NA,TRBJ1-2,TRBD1,TGTGCCAGCAGCCCATCGACAGGGGCGTATGATGGCTACACCTTC,CASSPSTGAYDGYTF
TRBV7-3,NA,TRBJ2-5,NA,TGTGCCAGCAGCTTAAATCCGTCCACGGGGGAGACCCAGTACTTC,CASSLNPSTGETQYF
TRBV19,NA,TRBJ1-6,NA,TGTGCCAGTAGAAAGGGTGGTTCACCCCTCCACTTT,CASRKGGSPLHF
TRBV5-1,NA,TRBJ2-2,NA,TGCGCCAGCAGCTTGGCCAGACCGTCAGACGGCACCGGGGAGCTGTTTTTT,CASSLARPSDGTGELFF
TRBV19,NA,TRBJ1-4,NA,TGTGCCAGTAGATTGAACCGGGTCCTGGAGGGTGAAAAACTGTTTTTT,CASRLNRVLEGEKLFF
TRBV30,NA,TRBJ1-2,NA,TGTGCCTGTTCGGGGGGAAACTATGGCTACACCTTC,CACSGGNYGYTF
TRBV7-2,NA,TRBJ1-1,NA,TGTGCCAGCAGCTACGTAGGGGTGAACACTGAAGCTTTCTTT,CASSYVGVNTEAFF
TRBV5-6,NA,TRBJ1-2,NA,TGTGCCAGCAGCTTGGGGACCCTTGGCTACACCTTC,CASSLGTLGYTF
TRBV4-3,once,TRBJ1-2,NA,TGCGCCAGCAGCCCGCGGGAGGGCTATGGCTACACCTTC,CASSPREGYGYTF
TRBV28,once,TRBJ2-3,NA,TGTGCCAGCAGTGTAATGGACGGCACAGATACGCAGTATTTT,CASSVMDGTDTQYF
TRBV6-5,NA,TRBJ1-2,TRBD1,TGTGCCAGCACCAGGGGAGACAGGGGTGGCTACACCTTC,CASTRGDRGGYTF
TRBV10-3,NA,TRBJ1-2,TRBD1,TGTGCCATCAGTGATCCCGGGACAGGGACCTATGGCTACACCTTC,CAISDPGTGTYGYTF
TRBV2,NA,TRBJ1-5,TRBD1,TGTGCCAGCAGTCCCACAGGGGGCGGTCAGCCCCAGCATTTT,CASSPTGGGQPQHF
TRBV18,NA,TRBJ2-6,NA,TGTGCCAGCTCACCATCGAAGGTGGGTGGGGCCAACGTCCTGACTTTC,CASSPSKVGGANVLTF
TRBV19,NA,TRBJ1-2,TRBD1,TGTGCCAGTAGACGGGACAGGGACTATGGCTACACCTTC,CASRRDRDYGYTF
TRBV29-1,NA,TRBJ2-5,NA,TGCAGCGGCATACAGACTGGGACGGAGACCCAGTACTTC,CSGIQTGTETQYF
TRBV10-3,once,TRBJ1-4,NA,TGTGCCATCAGTGAGTCGCGGCCAGCCGGGGGGCTGTTTTTT,CAISESRPAGGLFF
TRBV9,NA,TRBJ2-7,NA,TGTGCCAGCAGCGTAGGTGCAGGGGCTGAGATATACGAGCAGTACTTC,CASSVGAGAEIYEQYF
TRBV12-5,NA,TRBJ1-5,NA,TGTGCTAGTAGCAGACAGGTCAATCAGCCCCAGCATTTT,CASSRQVNQPQHF
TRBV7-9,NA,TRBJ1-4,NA,TGTGCCAGCAGCACCACAGCGGGGTGGAATGAAAAACTGTTTTTT,CASSTTAGWNEKLFF
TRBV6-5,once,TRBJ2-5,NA,TGTGCCAGCAGGGAACCAACTCCCGCGGAGACCCAGTACTTC,CASREPTPAETQYF
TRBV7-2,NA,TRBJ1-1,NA,TGTGCCAGCAGCCTCCTAGGACAGAACACTGAAGCTTTCTTT,CASSLLGQNTEAFF
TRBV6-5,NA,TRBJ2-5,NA,TGTGCCAGCAAGGCGGTGGGAAGGACCCAGTACTTC,CASKAVGRTQYF
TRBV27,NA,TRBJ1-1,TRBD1,TGTGCCAGCAGGGTCGACAGGGAGGGCACTGAAGCTTTCTTT,CASRVDREGTEAFF
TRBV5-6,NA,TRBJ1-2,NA,TGTGCCAGCAGCCGCACCGGGACGGCCCTCTATGGCTACACCTTC,CASSRTGTALYGYTF
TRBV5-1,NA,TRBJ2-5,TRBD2,TGCGCCAGCAGCTTGGTTGGTCGAAGCCGGGACTACATACAAGAGACCCAGTACTTC,CASSLVGRSRDYIQETQYF
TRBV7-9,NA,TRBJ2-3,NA,TGTGCCAGCAGCCCCCCGGCAGATACGCAGTATTTT,CASSPPADTQYF
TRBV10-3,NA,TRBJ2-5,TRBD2,TGTGCCATCAGTGAGGGACTAGCGGGGACGCAAGAGACCCAGTACTTC,CAISEGLAGTQETQYF